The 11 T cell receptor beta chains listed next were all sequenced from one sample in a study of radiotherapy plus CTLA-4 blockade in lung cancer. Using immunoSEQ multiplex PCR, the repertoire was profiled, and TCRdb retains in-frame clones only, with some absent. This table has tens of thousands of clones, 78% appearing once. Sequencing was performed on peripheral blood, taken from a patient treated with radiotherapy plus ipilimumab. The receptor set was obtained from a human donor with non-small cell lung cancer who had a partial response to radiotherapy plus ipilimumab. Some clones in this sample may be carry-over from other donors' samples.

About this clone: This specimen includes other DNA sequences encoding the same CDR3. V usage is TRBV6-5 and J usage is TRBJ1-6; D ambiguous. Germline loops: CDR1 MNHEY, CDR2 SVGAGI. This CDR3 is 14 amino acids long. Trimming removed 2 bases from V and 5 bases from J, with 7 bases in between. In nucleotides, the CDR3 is TGTGCCAGCAGTTACGGCCGGGATAATTCACCCCTCCACTTT. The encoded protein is CASSYGRDNSPLHF.

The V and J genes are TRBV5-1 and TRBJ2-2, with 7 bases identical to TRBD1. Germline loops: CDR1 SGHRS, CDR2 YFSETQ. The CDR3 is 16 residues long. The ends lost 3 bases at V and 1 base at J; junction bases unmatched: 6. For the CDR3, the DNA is TGCGCCAGCAGCTCCCCGGGACAGAGGAACACCGGGGAGCTGTTTTTT. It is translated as CASSSPGQRNTGELFF. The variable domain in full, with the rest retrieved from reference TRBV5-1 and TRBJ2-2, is KAGVTQTPRYLIKTRGQQVTLSCSPISGHRSVSWYQQTPGQGLQFLFEYFSETQRNKGNFPGRFSGRQFSNSRSEMNVSTLELGDSALYLCASSSPGQRNTGELFFGEGSRLTVL.

Written as DNA, the CDR3 is TGTGCCAGTAGTAGCAGGGGTTTTGGAAACACCATATATTTT. It codes for CASSSRGFGNTIYF. This chain links TRBV19 with TRBJ1-3, with TRBD1 as a possible D gene (6 bases). CDR3 size: 14 residues. With 4 bases removed from V and 3 bases from J, the gap between germline ends came to 10 bases. Germline loops: CDR1 LNHDA, CDR2 SQIVND (reference sequence).

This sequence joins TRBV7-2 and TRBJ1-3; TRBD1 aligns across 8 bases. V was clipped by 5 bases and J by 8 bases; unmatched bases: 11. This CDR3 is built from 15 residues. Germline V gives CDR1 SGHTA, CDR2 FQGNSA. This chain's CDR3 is CASSRVGQGRDTIYF. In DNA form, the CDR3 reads TGTGCCAGCAGCCGTGTCGGACAGGGACGGGACACCATATATTTT. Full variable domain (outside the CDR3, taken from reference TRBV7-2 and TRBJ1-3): GAGVSQSPSNKVTEKGKDVELRCDPISGHTALYWYRQSLGQGLEFLIYFQGNSAPDKSGLPSDRFSAERTGGSVSTLTIQRTQQEDSAVYLCASSRVGQGRDTIYFGEGSWLTVV.

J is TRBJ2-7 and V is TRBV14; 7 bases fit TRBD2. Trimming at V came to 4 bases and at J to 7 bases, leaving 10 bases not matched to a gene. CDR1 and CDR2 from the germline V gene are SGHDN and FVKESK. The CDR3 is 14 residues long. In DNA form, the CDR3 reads TGTGCCAGCAGCCCGTATGGCAGGGAGGGGGAGCAGTACTTC. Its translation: CASSPYGREGEQYF. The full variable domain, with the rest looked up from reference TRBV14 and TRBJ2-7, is EAGVTQFPSHSVIEKGQTVTLRCDPISGHDNLYWYRRVMGKEIKFLLHFVKESKQDESGMPNNRFLAERTGGTYSTLKVQPAELEDSGVYFCASSPYGREGEQYFGPGTRLTVT.

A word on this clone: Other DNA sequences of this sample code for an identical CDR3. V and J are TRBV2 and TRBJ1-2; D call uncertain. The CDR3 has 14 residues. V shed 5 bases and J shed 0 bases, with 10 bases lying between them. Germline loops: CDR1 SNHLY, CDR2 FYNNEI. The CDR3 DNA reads TGTGCCAGCAGTCCAGAGACAACTAACTATGGCTACACCTTC. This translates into CASSPETTNYGYTF.

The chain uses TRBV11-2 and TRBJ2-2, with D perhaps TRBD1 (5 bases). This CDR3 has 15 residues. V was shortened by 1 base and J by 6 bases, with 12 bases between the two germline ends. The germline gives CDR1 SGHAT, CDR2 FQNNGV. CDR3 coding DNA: TGTGCCAGCAGCTTAGGATCCCCCAGGGCCGGGGAGCTGTTTTTT. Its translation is CASSLGSPRAGELFF.

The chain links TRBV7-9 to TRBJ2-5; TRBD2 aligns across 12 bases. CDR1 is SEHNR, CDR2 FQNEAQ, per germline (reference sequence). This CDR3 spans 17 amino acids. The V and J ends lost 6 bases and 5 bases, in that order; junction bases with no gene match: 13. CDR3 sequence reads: CASRPLAGGLRGETQYF. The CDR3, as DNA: TGTGCCAGCAGACCCCTAGCGGGGGGGCTAAGGGGGGAGACCCAGTACTTC.

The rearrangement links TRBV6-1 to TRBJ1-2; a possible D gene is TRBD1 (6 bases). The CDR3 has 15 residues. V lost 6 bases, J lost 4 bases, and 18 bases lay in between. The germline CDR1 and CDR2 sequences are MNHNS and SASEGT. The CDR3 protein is CASRGWDTDPYGYTF. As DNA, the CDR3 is TGTGCCAGCAGGGGCTGGGACACCGACCCCTATGGCTACACCTTC.

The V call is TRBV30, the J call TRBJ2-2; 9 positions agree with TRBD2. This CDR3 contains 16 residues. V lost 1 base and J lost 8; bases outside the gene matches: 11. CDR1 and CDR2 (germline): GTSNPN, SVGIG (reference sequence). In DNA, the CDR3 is TGTGCCTGGAGTGAGGTGTTAGCGGGAGTGGATGGGGAGCTGTTTTTT. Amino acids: CAWSEVLAGVDGELFF.

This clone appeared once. CDR3: CASSPMGLAHTGELFF. CDR3 nucleotides: TGTGCCAGCTCACCAATGGGACTAGCTCACACCGGGGAGCTGTTTTTT. The V and J genes are TRBV18 and TRBJ2-2, with 9 bases lining up with TRBD2. This CDR3 spans 16 amino acids. V lost 2 bases and J lost 3; bases outside the gene matches: 4. Germline V gives CDR1 KGHSH, CDR2 LQKENI.